This T cell receptor beta chain was found in a study of T cell repertoires and HLA-DP antigens. Study in general: Donor ages ranged from 18-to-29 to 60-to-69; two men, one woman. Sorted CD137+CD4+ samples averaged around 200 ng DNA; pre-culture CD4+ samples, around 1,200 ng.

As regards this clone: The antigen is undetermined.

This CDR3 has 16 residues. With 4 bases clipped from V and 5 bases from J, the junction kept 10 bases outside the gene matches. Germline CDR1 and CDR2: MNHNS and SASEGT. Study-level results: Previously undetected clones averaged about 33% and 55% against the two alleles respectively.

TCRdb's table, derived via immunoSEQ multiplex PCR, lists solely in-frame clones and lacks some. Of about 120,000 clones in the sample, 80% to 95% were seen once. This chain connects TRBV6-1 to TRBJ2-1, with 8 bases lining up with TRBD1. The clonotype originates from a woman aged 18-29 years in good health and CMV-seronegative. Input material: CD4+ T cells from PBMCs. The CDR3 coding sequence is TGTGCCAGCAGTGCAGTAACCGGACAGGGTCACAATGAGCAGTTCTTC. The encoded protein is CASSAVTGQGHNEQFF.